This entry concerns a single T cell receptor beta chain. Its specific antigen is unknown. No clone much larger than this one lies a single base away; base qualities are absent. The CDR3 regions of human TCRbeta chains were analyzed by immunosequencing. Processing in the source paper ran as follows. Repertoire TCRs were matched against a reference library of SARS-CoV-2-specific TCRs generated with the MIRA antigen-specificity platform. Breadth meant the fraction of unique TCRs that were SARS-CoV-2-associated, whereas depth meant the fraction of total T cells that were SARS-CoV-2-associated. Using the MIRA data, every spike-specific TCR was mapped to the spike region that the TCR reacted to and assigned to either a CD4 or a CD8 class. Log10-transformed breadth and depth values were compared by one-way ANOVA with Sidak's multiple comparisons tests. TCRdb took this table from immuneACCESS and kept in-frame rearrangements with V and J called. Such tables lack part of the clones; where checked against another copy, unresolved V genes explain under half of the gap, and the rest is unexplained. V and J calls and clone size follow that table, whereas D and trimming were derived from the DNA. This sample is represented by about 53,000 clones; around 85% of them were singletons. About a quarter of the sample is in the top ten clones.

The sample's time point, from its label and the paper: baseline before first vaccination. Vaccinee samples came from UK trials COV001 and COV002, including a single-blind randomized controlled phase 2/3 trial of AZD1222 (ChAdOx1 nCoV-19) in healthy adults. Trial participant PBMC samples were collected at day 0 and day 28 after the second dose for TCRbeta chain sequencing. Its CDR3 holds 15 amino acids, cysteine through phenylalanine. Only the CDR3 DNA stays, 45 bases, in frame from base 1. According to the germline V gene, CDR1 reads LGHNA and CDR2 reads YSLEER. V is pruned by 3 bases and J by 3 bases, leaving 3 bases of the junction without a gene match. The sample comes from a study of T cell responses to AZD1222 COVID-19 vaccine (dated by TCRdb to the early 2020s). At the level of the whole study: Because spike-specific TCR depth and breadth did not differ between the two schedules, AZD1222 recipients who got a second dose at roughly 4 weeks were pooled with those who got a second dose at roughly 12 weeks. A total of 230 to 250 trial participants underwent TCR sequencing, of whom approximately 210 received two doses of AZD1222 and about 25 received two doses of the MenACWY control vaccine. Trial participants were enrolled by age into 18-55, 56-69 and 70-plus year subgroups, with roughly 150, 30 and 60 TCR-sequenced participants respectively. General conclusions and limits of the study: The 56-69-year group was small, and its depth increase did not reach significance, likely because of low power. Conclusions about previously exposed vaccinees were limited because only six AZD1222 recipients were SARS-CoV-2 seropositive at baseline. A significant rise in spike-specific TCR breadth and depth was observed after two AZD1222 doses relative to day 0 and relative to MenACWY recipients. The whole spike protein was spanned by vaccine-associated CD4 TCRs, and dominant responses were seen in regions 160-218 and 743-854. Because no day 14 peak-response samples were available, repertoires were characterized only after the peak T cell response. Participants were mostly white British, with more females than males. The authors suggested clonal diversity may have been underestimated. Epitopes outside the regions mutated in the B.1.351 and B.1.1.7 variants were reportedly recognized by nearly half of the unique spike-specific TCRs.

This sequence was found in an adult in good health. This chain joins TRBV4-3 to TRBJ1-5; 9 nucleotides in the junction match TRBD1. This specimen consisted of peripheral blood, obtained on day 0 of AZD1222 vaccination. The nucleotide sequence reads TGCGCCAGCAGCCAGGACAGGGGTACCAATCAGCCCCAGCATTTT. Its translation reads: CASSQDRGTNQPQHF.